This TCR beta chain was sequenced for a study of blood T cells in healthy people across ages. A second PCR, run for about 6 to 11 cycles, used a sample-barcoded 5' primer plus a J-beta primer mix. TCRdb processed the 5' RACE reads anew with MiXCR; each CDR3 protein has one entry. The sample lists about 650,000 distinct CDR3 sequences, 32% occurring once. In its sample, this clonotype was seen many times. Each donor gave roughly 10 milliliters of peripheral blood. Extracted total RNA amounted to at least 6 micrograms for each sample. V shed 2 bases and J shed 2 bases, with 28 bases lying between them. The CDR3 has 20 amino acids. Looked up from germline, CDR1 is MNHEY and CDR2 is SMNVEV (reference sequence).

The specimen was blood. The receptor's source is a woman aged 80 or over in good health. The chain has TRBV27 and TRBJ2-7, with D perhaps matching TRBD1 (5 bases). This CDR3 is CASSLAPLSGMHGTTYEQYF. DNA of the CDR3: TGTGCCAGCAGTTTAGCGCCGTTATCAGGGATGCACGGAACTACCTACGAGCAGTACTTC.